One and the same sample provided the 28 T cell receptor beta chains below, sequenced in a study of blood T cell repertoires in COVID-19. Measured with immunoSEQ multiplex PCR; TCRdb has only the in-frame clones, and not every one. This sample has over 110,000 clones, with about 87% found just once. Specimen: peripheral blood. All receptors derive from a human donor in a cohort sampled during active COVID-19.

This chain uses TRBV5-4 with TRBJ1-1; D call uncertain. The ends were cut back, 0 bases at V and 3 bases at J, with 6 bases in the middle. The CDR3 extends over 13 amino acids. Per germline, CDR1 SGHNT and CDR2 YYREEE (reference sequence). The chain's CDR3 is CASSLDSYTEAFF. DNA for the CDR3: TGTGCCAGCAGCTTGGACAGCTACACTGAAGCTTTCTTT.

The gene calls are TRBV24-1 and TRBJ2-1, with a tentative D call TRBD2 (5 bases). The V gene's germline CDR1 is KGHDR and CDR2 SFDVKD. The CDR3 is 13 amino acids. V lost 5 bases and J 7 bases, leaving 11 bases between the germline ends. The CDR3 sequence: CATSGLAGNEQFF. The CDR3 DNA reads TGTGCCACCAGTGGTCTAGCTGGGAATGAGCAGTTCTTC.

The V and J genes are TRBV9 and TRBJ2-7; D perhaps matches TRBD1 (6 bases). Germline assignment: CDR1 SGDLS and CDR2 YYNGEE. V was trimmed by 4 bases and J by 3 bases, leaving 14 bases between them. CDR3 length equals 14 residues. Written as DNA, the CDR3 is TGTGCCAGCAGCTCTACAGGGAAGGGCTACGAGCAGTACTTC. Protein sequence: CASSSTGKGYEQYF.

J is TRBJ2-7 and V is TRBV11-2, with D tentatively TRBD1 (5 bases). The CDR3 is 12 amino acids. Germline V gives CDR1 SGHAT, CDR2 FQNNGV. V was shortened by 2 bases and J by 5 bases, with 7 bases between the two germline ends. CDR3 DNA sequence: TGTGCCAGCAGCTTAACCAGGGACGAGCAGTACTTC. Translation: CASSLTRDEQYF.

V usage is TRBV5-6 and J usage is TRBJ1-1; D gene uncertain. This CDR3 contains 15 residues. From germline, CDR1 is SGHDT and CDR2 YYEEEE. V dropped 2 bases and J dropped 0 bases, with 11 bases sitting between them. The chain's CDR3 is CASSLGSRLNTEAFF. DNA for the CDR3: TGTGCCAGCAGCTTAGGTTCGCGGCTGAACACTGAAGCTTTCTTT.

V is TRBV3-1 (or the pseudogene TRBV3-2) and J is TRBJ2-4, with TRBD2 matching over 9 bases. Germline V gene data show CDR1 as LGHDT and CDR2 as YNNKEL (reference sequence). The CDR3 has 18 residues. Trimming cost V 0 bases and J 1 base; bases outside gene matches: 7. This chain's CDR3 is CASSQDWGGGAAKNIQYF. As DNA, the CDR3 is TGTGCCAGCAGCCAAGATTGGGGCGGGGGGGCCGCCAAAAACATTCAGTACTTC.

The CDR3 is CASSLRGAGELFF. The CDR3 DNA reads as TGTGCCAGCAGCTTACGGGGAGCCGGGGAGCTGTTTTTT. J is TRBJ2-2 and V is TRBV5-8; perhaps TRBD2 as D (5 bases). Looked up from germline, CDR1 is SGHTS and CDR2 is YDEGEE. Trimming cost V 2 bases and J 6 bases, with 8 bases left between them. The CDR3 spans 13 residues.

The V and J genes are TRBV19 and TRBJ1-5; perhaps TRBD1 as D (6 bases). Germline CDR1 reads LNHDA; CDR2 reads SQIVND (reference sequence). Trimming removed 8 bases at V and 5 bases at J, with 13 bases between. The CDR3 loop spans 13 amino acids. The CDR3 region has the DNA TGTGCCAGTCAAGGGGGAATTGATCAGCCCCAGCATTTT. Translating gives CASQGGIDQPQHF.

CDR3 protein: CASSATGGRWDTQYF. In DNA form, the CDR3 reads TGTGCCAGCAGCGCGACAGGAGGACGATGGGATACGCAGTATTTT. V and J are TRBV9 and TRBJ2-3; possible D gene TRBD1, 6 bases. Trimming left V 3 bases short and J 6 bases short, with 17 bases between. This CDR3 is 15 amino acids long. Per the germline V gene, CDR1 is SGDLS and CDR2 is YYNGEE.

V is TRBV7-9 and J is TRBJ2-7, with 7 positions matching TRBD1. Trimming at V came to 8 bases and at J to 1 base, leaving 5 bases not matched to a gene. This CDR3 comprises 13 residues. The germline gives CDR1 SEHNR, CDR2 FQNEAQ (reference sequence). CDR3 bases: TGTGCCAGCCAGAGGACAGGATCCTACGAGCAGTACTTC. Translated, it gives CASQRTGSYEQYF.

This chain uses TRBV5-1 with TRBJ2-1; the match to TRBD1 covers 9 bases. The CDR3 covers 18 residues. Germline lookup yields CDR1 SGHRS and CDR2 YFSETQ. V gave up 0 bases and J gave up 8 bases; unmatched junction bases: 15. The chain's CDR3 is CASSLAPGRDRALDEQFF. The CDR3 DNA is TGCGCCAGCAGCTTGGCTCCGGGGAGGGACAGGGCCTTAGATGAGCAGTTCTTC.

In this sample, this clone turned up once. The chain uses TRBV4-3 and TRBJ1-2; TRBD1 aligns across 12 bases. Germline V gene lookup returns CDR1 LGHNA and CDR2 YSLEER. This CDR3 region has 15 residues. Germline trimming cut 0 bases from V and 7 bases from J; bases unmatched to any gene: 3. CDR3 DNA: TGCGCCAGCAGCCAAGAGGGACAGGGGGCGGCTGGCTACACCTTC. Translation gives CASSQEGQGAAGYTF.

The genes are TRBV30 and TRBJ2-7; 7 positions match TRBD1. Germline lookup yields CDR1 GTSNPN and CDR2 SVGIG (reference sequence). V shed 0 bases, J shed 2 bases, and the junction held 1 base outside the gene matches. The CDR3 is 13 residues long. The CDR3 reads CAWSVQGAYEQYF. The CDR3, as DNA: TGTGCCTGGAGTGTCCAGGGGGCCTACGAGCAGTACTTC. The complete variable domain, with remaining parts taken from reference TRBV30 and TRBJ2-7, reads SQTIHQWPATLVQPVGSPLSLECTVEGTSNPNLYWYRQAAGRGLQLLFYSVGIGQISSEVPQNLSASRPQDRQFILSSKKLLLSDSGFYLCAWSVQGAYEQYFGPGTRLTVT.

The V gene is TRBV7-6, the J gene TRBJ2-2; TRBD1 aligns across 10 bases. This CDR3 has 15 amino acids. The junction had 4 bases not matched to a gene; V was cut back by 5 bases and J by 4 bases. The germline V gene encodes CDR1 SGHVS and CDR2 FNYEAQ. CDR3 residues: CASSPRTGGTGELFF. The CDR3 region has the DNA TGTGCCAGCAGCCCGAGGACAGGGGGCACCGGGGAGCTGTTTTTT.

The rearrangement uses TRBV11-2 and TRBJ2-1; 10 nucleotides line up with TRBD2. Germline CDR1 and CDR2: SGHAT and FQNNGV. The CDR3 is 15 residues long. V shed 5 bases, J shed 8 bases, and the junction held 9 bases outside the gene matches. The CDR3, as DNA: TGTGCCAGCAGCCGAGGGGCCCTAGCGGGGGATGAGCAGTTCTTC. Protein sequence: CASSRGALAGDEQFF.

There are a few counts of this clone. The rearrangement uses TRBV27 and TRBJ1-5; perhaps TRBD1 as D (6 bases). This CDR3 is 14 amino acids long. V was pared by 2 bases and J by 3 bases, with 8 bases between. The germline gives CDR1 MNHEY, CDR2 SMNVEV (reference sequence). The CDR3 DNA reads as TGTGCCAGCAGTTTAGGACAGATCAATCAGCCCCAGCATTTT. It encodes CASSLGQINQPQHF.

CDR3 bases: TGTGCCAGCAGCTCGACTAGTGGGGAGACCCAGTACTTC. Translating it yields CASSSTSGETQYF. The V and J genes are TRBV7-3 and TRBJ2-5; possibly TRBD2 for D (6 bases). This CDR3 has 13 residues. Germline assignment: CDR1 SGHTA and CDR2 FQGTGA. Trimming stripped 4 bases from V and 5 bases from J, with 11 bases between.

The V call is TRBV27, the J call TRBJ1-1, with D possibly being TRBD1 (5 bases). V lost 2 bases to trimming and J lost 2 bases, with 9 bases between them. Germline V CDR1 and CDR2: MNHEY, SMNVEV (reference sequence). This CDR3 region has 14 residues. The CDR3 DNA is TGTGCCAGCAGTTTAGGGAGGGGAAACACTGAAGCTTTCTTT. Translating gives CASSLGRGNTEAFF.

CDR3 DNA sequence: TGTGCCAGCAGCCTGTCAGGTCCCGGGGAGCTGTTTTTT. This gives the protein CASSLSGPGELFF. J is TRBJ2-2 and V is TRBV7-9, with D uncertain. In germline, CDR1 is SEHNR, CDR2 FQNEAQ (reference sequence). V lost 5 bases, J lost 6 bases, and 10 bases lay in between. The CDR3 covers 13 residues.

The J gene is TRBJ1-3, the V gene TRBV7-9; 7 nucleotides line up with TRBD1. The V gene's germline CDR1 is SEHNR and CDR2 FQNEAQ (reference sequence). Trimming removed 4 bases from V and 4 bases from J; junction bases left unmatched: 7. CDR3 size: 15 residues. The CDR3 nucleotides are TGTGCCAGCAGCTCAGGACAGGCCGGCGGAAACACCATATATTTT. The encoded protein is CASSSGQAGGNTIYF.

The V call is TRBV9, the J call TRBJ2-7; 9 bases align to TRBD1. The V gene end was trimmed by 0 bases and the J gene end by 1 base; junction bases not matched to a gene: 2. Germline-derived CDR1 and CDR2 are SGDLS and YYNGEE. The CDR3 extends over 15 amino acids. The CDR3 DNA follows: TGTGCCAGCAGCGTAGAGGGACAGGGTTCCTACGAGCAGTACTTC. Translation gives CASSVEGQGSYEQYF.

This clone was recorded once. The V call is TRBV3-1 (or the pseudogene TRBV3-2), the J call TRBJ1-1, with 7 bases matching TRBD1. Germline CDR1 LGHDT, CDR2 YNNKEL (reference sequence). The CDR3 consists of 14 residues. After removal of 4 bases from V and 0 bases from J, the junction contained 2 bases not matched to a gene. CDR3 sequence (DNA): TGTGCCAGCAGCCGGGACAGCTTGAACACTGAAGCTTTCTTT. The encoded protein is CASSRDSLNTEAFF.

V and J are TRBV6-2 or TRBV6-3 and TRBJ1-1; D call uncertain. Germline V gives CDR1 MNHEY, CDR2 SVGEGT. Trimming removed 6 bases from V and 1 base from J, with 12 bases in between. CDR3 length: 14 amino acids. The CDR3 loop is CASSPGSPNTEAFF. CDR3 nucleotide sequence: TGTGCCAGCAGCCCCGGGTCACCGAACACTGAAGCTTTCTTT.

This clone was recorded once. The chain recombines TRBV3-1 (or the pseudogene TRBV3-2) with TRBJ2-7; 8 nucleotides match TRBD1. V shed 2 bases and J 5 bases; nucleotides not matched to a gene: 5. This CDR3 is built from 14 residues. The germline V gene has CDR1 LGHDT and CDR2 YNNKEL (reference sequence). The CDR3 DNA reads TGTGCCAGCAGCCAACCAGGGGGCCCCAACGAGCAGTACTTC. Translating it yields CASSQPGGPNEQYF.

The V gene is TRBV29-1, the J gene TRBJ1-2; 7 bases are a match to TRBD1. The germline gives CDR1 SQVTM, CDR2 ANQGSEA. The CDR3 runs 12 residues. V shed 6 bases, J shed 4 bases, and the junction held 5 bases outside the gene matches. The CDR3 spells CSVDRALYGYTF. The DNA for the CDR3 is TGCAGCGTCGACAGGGCCCTCTATGGCTACACCTTC.

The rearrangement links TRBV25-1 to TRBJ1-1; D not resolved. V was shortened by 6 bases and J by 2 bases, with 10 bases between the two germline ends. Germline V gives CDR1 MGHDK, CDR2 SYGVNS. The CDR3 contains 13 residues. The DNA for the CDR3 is TGTGCCAGCAGGCGGAGACCCAACACTGAAGCTTTCTTT. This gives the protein CASRRRPNTEAFF.

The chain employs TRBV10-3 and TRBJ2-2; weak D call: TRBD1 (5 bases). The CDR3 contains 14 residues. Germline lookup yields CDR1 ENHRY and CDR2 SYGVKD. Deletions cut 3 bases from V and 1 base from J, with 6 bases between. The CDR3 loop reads CAISERGNTGELFF. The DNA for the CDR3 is TGTGCCATCAGTGAAAGGGGGAACACCGGGGAGCTGTTTTTT.

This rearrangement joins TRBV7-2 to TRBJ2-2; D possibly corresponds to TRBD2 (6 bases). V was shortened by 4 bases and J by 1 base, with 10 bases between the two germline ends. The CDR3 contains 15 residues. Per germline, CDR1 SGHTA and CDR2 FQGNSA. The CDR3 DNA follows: TGTGCCAGCAGCTCCGGGACTTTGAACACCGGGGAGCTGTTTTTT. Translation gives CASSSGTLNTGELFF.